This record concerns one TCR beta chain sequence. Using immunoSEQ multiplex PCR, the repertoire was profiled, and TCRdb retains in-frame clones only, with some absent. Of more than 300,000 clones detected, 88% appear once; the ten largest clones hold around 1.2%. The CDR3 runs to 15 residues. Germline V lookup: CDR1 LNHDA, CDR2 SQIVND (reference sequence). V was pared by 6 bases and J by 2 bases, with 17 bases between. These data are taken from a study of blood T cell repertoires in COVID-19. This study enrolled people aged about 18 to 95 from about two dozen US geographic areas. Grouping used clinical history reported by participants in a survey and questionnaire. Symptom resolution, clearance, or two negative PCRs marked donors in Cohort 3 as recovered.

This chain connects TRBV19 to TRBJ2-7, with a weak D call TRBD1 (5 bases). This sequence originates from a woman younger than 30 who had recovered from COVID-19. Source material: PBMCs or T cells enriched from blood (not recorded which). CDR3 loop: CASSVGREEAYEQYF. The CDR3 DNA reads TGTGCCAGTAGCGTAGGCAGGGAAGAAGCCTACGAGCAGTACTTC. Looking up the rest from reference TRBV19 and TRBJ2-7 gives the full variable domain: DGGITQSPKYLFRKEGQNVTLSCEQNLNHDAMYWYRQDPGQGLRLIYYSQIVNDFQKGDIAEGYSVSREKKESFPLTVTSAQKNPTAFYLCASSVGREEAYEQYFGPGTRLTVT.